This T cell receptor (beta chain) came from a study of T cell repertoires in ileal Crohn's disease. Germline lookup yields CDR1 MNHNS and CDR2 SASEGT. The CDR3 contains 16 residues. J gave up 4 bases and V 1 base, and 7 bases lay outside the gene matches. Generated by immunoSEQ multiplex PCR, the TCRdb table keeps only in-frame clones and is missing some. This sample has roughly 4,800 clones, with approximately 78% found just once. The specimen was ileal tissue. The receptor's source is an adult with Crohn's disease. The rearrangement joins TRBV6-1 to TRBJ1-3, with TRBD1 matching over 7 bases. The CDR3 bases are TGTGCCAGCAGTGAAGATGACAGGGCAGGGGGAAACACCATATATTTT. Translation gives CASSEDDRAGGNTIYF.